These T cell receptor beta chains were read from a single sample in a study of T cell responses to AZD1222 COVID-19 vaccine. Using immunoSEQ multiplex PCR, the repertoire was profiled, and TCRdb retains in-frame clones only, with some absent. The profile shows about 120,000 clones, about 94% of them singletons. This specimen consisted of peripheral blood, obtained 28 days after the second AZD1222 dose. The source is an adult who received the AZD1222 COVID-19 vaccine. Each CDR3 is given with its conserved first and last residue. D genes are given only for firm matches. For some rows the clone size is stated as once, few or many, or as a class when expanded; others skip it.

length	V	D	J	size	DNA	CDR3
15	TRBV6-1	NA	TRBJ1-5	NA	TGTGCCAGCAGTGAAGCAGAATGGGCCAATCAGCCCCAGCATTTT	CASSEAEWANQPQHF
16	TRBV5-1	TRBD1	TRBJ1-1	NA	TGCGCCAGCAGCTTTTCCGCCGGGACAGTGAACACTGAAGCTTTCTTT	CASSFSAGTVNTEAFF
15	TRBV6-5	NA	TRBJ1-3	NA	TGTGCCAGCAGGACCAAACTCGGCTCTGGAAACACCATATATTTT	CASRTKLGSGNTIYF
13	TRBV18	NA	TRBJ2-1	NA	TGTGCCAGCTCACCAAGGGGAGCCGATGAGCAGTTCTTC	CASSPRGADEQFF
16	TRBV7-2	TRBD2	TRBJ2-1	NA	TGTGCCAGCAGCTTAGAGGCCGGGAGGCCCGCAGGGGAGCAGTTCTTC	CASSLEAGRPAGEQFF
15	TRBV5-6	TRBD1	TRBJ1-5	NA	TGTGCCAGCAGCTCGGACAGGAGGAGCAATCAGCCCCAGCATTTT	CASSSDRRSNQPQHF
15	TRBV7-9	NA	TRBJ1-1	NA	TGTGCCAGCAGCCCCCTGAGGCGGGTTTCAGGTGAAGCTTTCTTT	CASSPLRRVSGEAFF
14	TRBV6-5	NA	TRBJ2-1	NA	TGTGCCAGCAGTCGCGGACCAGCAAACAATGAGCAGTTCTTC	CASSRGPANNEQFF
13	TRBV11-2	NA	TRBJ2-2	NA	TGTGCCAGCAGCTTAGGCTTTTACGGGGAGCTGTTTTTT	CASSLGFYGELFF
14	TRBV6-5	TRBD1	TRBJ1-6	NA	TGTGCCAGCAGTACGGGACAGTATAATTCACCCCTCCACTTT	CASSTGQYNSPLHF
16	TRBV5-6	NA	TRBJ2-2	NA	TGTGCCAGCAGCTTGGCCGGGGGCGCAAGGACCGGGGAGCTGTTTTTT	CASSLAGGARTGELFF
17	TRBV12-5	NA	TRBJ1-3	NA	TGTGCTAGTGGTTTGAGTCACCGGACTTCCTCTGGAAACACCATATATTTT	CASGLSHRTSSGNTIYF
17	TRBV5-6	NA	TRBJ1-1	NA	TGTGCCAGCAGCTCCCTAGTGAGGCAGCTTAAAAACACTGAAGCTTTCTTT	CASSSLVRQLKNTEAFF
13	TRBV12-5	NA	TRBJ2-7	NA	TGTGCTAGTGTTGGGGGGTTGACCTACGAGCAGTACTTC	CASVGGLTYEQYF
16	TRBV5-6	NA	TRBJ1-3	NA	TGTGCCAGCAGCAGAGAACAGGGACCCTCTGGAAACACCATATATTTT	CASSREQGPSGNTIYF
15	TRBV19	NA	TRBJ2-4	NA	TGTGCCAGTAGTATAGACCCCTCGATGCCGCACATTCAGTACTTC	CASSIDPSMPHIQYF
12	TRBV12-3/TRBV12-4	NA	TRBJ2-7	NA	TGTGCCAGCAGTTTCGGGTCGGGCTGGCAGTACTTC	CASSFGSGWQYF
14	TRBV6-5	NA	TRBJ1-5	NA	TGTGCCAGCATTCCCACGGGGGGGGGTCAGCCCCAGCATTTT	CASIPTGGGQPQHF
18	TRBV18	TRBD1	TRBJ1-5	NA	TGTGCCAGCTCACCACCGTCGACAGGGGGCTTCCTAAATCAGCCCCAGCATTTT	CASSPPSTGGFLNQPQHF
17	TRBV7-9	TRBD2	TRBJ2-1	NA	TGTGCCAGCAGCTTAAGGCCTAGCGGGGGGGCCAGCAATGAGCAGTTCTTC	CASSLRPSGGASNEQFF
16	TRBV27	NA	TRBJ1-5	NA	TGTGCCAGCAGTTTATTCGCCCCAGGGAAAGGTCAGCCCCAGCATTTT	CASSLFAPGKGQPQHF
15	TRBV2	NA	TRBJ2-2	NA	TGTGCCAGCAGTGAAGGGAGAACTCCCCTCAGGGAGCTGTTTTTT	CASSEGRTPLRELFF
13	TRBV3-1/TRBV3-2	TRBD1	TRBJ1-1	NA	TGTGCCAGCACCCCAGGGGGCGGCACTGAAGCTTTCTTT	CASTPGGGTEAFF
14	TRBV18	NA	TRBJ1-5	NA	TGTGCCAGCTCACCACTAGATCCCAATCAGCCCCAGCATTTT	CASSPLDPNQPQHF
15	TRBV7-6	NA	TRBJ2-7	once	TGTGCCAGCAGCTTAGATAGCGGCCCTGGGGACGAGCAGTACTTC	CASSLDSGPGDEQYF
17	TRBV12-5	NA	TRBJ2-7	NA	TGTGCTAGTGGTTTGGCCCACAGCACGGGGAGCTCCTACGAGCAGTACTTC	CASGLAHSTGSSYEQYF
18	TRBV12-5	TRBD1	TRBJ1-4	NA	TGTGCTAGTGGTTTGGTCCCCACCTTCGGGACAGTAAATGAAAAACTGTTTTTT	CASGLVPTFGTVNEKLFF
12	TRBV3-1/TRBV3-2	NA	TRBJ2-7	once	TGTGCCAGCAGCCAAGGCCGGAGGGAGCAGTACTTC	CASSQGRREQYF
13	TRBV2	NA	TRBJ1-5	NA	TGTGCCAGCAGTTTACATATCAATCAGCCCCAGCATTTT	CASSLHINQPQHF
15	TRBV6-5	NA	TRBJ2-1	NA	TGTGCCAGCGATTCGAGGTCTTATGACGACAATGAGCAGTTCTTC	CASDSRSYDDNEQFF
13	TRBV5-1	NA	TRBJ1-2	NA	TGCGCCAGCAGCTTGGGACAGCGATATGGCTACACCTTC	CASSLGQRYGYTF
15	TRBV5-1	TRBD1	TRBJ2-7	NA	TGCGCCAGCAGCGTATGGACAGGGTCCCCCTACGAGCAGTACTTC	CASSVWTGSPYEQYF
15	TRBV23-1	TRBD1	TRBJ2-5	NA	TGCGCCAGCAGTCAATCGGGACAGGGAGGAGAGACCCAGTACTTC	CASSQSGQGGETQYF
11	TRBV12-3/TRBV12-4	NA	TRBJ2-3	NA	TGTGCCAGCACCTTTAAGGATACGCAGTATTTT	CASTFKDTQYF
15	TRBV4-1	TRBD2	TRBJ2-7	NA	TGCGCCAGCAGCACGGGGGGTAGCGGGTCCTACGAGCAGTACTTC	CASSTGGSGSYEQYF
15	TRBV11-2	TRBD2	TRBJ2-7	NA	TGTGCCACCCAGAGGGCGGGGGGTCCCGACTACGAGCAGTACTTC	CATQRAGGPDYEQYF
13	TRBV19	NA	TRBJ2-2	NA	TGTGCCAGTAGTATGGGCAGCACCGGGGAGCTGTTTTTT	CASSMGSTGELFF
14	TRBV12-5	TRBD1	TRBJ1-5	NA	TGTGCTAGTGGTTTCACAGGGGCCCTTCAGCCCCAGCATTTT	CASGFTGALQPQHF
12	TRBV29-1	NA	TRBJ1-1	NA	TGCAGCGTTTCAAGGCTGAACACTGAAGCTTTCTTT	CSVSRLNTEAFF
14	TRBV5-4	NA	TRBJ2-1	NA	TGTGCCAGCAGCTTAGGCATCTCTGTGGTTGAGCAGTTCTTC	CASSLGISVVEQFF
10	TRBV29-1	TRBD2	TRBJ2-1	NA	TGCAGCGGGGGAGGGCATGAGCAGTTCTTC	CSGGGHEQFF
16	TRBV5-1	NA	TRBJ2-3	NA	TGCGCCAGCAGCTTGTTCCCGGGCTCGGACCCAGATACGCAGTATTTT	CASSLFPGSDPDTQYF